The 18 T cell receptor beta chains below all came from one sample that was sequenced in a study of T cells in women clearing cervical HPV infection. Measured with immunoSEQ multiplex PCR; TCRdb has only the in-frame clones, and not every one. With 20,000 to 30,000 clones in the sample, the ten largest clones hold 5.4%. Sequencing was performed on blood buffy coat. The source of these receptors is a woman aged 18 to 75 with a cervical HPV16 infection that either progressed to CIN3+ or cleared (not recorded which).

With respect to this clone: The read ends 3 residues before the CDR3 terminus; that terminus is restored from the germline J gene. The chain has TRBV2 and TRBJ1-2, with D hard to call. V lost 9 bases and J lost 5, with 7 bases in between. The CDR3 covers 10 residues. The germline V gene encodes CDR1 SNHLY and CDR2 FYNNEI. CDR3 region: CARASYGYTF. Incomplete CDR3 DNA: TGTGCCAGGGCTTCGTATGGC. Complete variable domain (other parts from reference TRBV2 and TRBJ1-2): EPEVTQTPSHQVTQMGQEVILRCVPISNHLYFYWYRQILGQKVEFLVSFYNNEISEKSEIFDDQFSVERPDGSNFTLKIRSTKLEDSAMYFCARASYGYTFGSGTRLTVV.

The CDR3 sequence is CSVDLSFRDGYTF. CDR3 bases read: TGCAGCGTCGACCTCAGTTTTCGGGATGGC. This chain uses TRBV29-1 with TRBJ1-2; D not certain. The DNA ends 3 residues before the CDR3 does, and the rest of the CDR3 is filled in from the germline J gene. The V end was cut by 6 bases, the J end by 6 bases, with 17 bases between. This CDR3 is 13 amino acids long. CDR1 SQVTM and CDR2 ANQGSEA come from the germline V gene.

About this clone itself: Coverage ceases 3 residues before the CDR3 finishes, and the germline J gene fills in the end. The gene calls are TRBV7-2 and TRBJ1-2, with TRBD1 matching 7 bases. The CDR3 is made up of 14 amino acids. In germline, CDR1 is SGHTA, CDR2 FQGNSA. With 0 bases clipped from V and 3 bases from J, the junction kept 1 base outside the gene matches. The sequenced CDR3 bases are TGTGCCAGCAGCTTAGCAGACAGGGACTATGGC. It yields the protein CASSLADRDYG. The CDR3 in full is CASSLADRDYGYTF.

The CDR3 DNA, read in part, is TGTGCCATCAGTGTGCAAGGGGGCAATCAGCCC. Protein product: CAISVQGGNQP. The complete CDR3 reads CAISVQGGNQPQHF. V is TRBV10-3 and J is TRBJ1-5; possibly TRBD1 for D (5 bases). The read ends 3 residues shy of where the CDR3 ends; the end is completed using the germline J gene. Germline CDR1 reads ENHRY; CDR2 reads SYGVKD. V was cut by 4 bases and J by 2 bases, with 9 bases left in between. The CDR3 covers 14 residues.

Comment on this clone: The read is 3 residues too short to cover the CDR3 end, so that end is filled in from the germline J gene. The rearrangement uses TRBV6-4 and TRBJ1-2, with D maybe TRBD1 (6 bases). Germline V gives CDR1 MRHNA, CDR2 SNTAGT. V was pared by 2 bases and J by 4 bases, with 14 bases between. The CDR3 spans 15 residues. The CDR3 sequence is CASSDTPQGIYGYTF. The part of the CDR3 DNA that was read is TGTGCCAGCAGTGACACCCCTCAGGGGATCTATGGC.

The covered CDR3 bases are TGCAGCGTTGAAATGTCGGGGAGCTCCTACGAG. Translation gives CSVEMSGSSYE. The full CDR3 protein is CSVEMSGSSYEQYF. The V call is TRBV29-1, the J call TRBJ2-7, with a possible D match to TRBD2 (5 bases). The CDR3 end lies 3 residues beyond the end of the read and is filled in from the germline J gene. Trimming left V 2 bases short and J 0 bases short, with 11 bases between. CDR1 is SQVTM and CDR2 is ANQGSEA in the germline V gene. The CDR3 spans 14 residues.

About this clone: The read is 3 residues too short to cover the CDR3 end, so that end is filled in from the germline J gene. V is TRBV5-1 and J is TRBJ1-2, with D uncertain. Germline assignment: CDR1 SGHRS and CDR2 YFSETQ. The length of the CDR3 is 13 residues. V lost 4 bases and J lost 1, with 8 bases in between. The CDR3 sequence is CASSLDGNYGYTF. The sequenced CDR3 bases are TGCGCCAGCAGCCTGGACGGTAACTATGGC.

Concerning this clone itself: With the read ending 3 residues before the CDR3 end, the germline J gene is used to fill in that end. The genes are TRBV2 and TRBJ1-2; D gene uncertain. This CDR3 is 15 amino acids long. Germline loops: CDR1 SNHLY, CDR2 FYNNEI. V lost 4 bases and J lost 7, with 19 bases in between. CDR3 residues: CASSAVTALRVGYTF. The DNA read from the CDR3 is TGTGCCAGCAGTGCCGTGACCGCGCTTCGGGTTGGC.

For this clone: Read coverage stops 3 residues before the CDR3 terminus; the germline J gene supplies the remainder. The rearrangement joins TRBV5-5 to TRBJ1-1; D call uncertain. The V gene's germline CDR1 is SGHKS and CDR2 YYEKEE (reference sequence). This CDR3 contains 13 residues. The ends were cut back, 4 bases at V and 2 bases at J, with 9 bases in the middle. CDR3 in amino acids: CASSPRPNTEAFF. Incomplete CDR3 DNA: TGTGCCAGCAGCCCTAGACCCAACACTGAA.

About this clone itself: The DNA ends 3 residues before the CDR3 does, and the rest of the CDR3 is filled in from the germline J gene. The rearrangement uses TRBV6-2 or TRBV6-3 and TRBJ2-5; D is undetermined. Between the trimmed V and J ends, which lost 6 bases and 4 bases, there was a span of 3 bases. The CDR3 has 10 amino acids. Germline assignment: CDR1 MNHEY and CDR2 SVGEGT. The CDR3 here is CASRRETQYF. Partial CDR3 DNA: TGTGCCAGCAGGCGAGAGACC.

Comment on this clone: From the germline J gene comes the end of the CDR3, since the read stops 3 residues before it. The chain employs TRBV6-1 and TRBJ1-1, with TRBD1 identical over 8 bases. CDR1 is MNHNS and CDR2 is SASEGT in the germline V gene. V trimming: 5 bases; J trimming: 2 bases; junction bases outside the gene matches: 4. CDR3 length: 14 residues. The covered CDR3 bases are TGTGCCAGCAGTAAAGGACAGGGAAACACTGAA. Amino acid sequence: CASSKGQGNTE. The complete CDR3 protein is CASSKGQGNTEAFF.

On this clone: The CDR3 goes on 3 residues after the read ends, and that part is filled in from the germline J gene. The J gene is TRBJ1-2, the V gene TRBV29-1; 7 bases are a match to TRBD1. Germline trimming cut 1 base from V and 5 bases from J; bases unmatched to any gene: 7. This CDR3 spans 14 amino acids. Germline loops: CDR1 SQVTM, CDR2 ANQGSEA. The CDR3 protein is CSVEVRDSTYGYTF. The sequenced part of the CDR3 DNA is TGCAGCGTTGAAGTCCGGGACAGTACGTATGGC.

In regard to this clone: The CDR3 extends 3 residues past the end of the read, so its final part is completed from the germline J gene. The chain links TRBV6-1 to TRBJ1-5; the D gene is possibly TRBD1 (5 bases). The ends were cut back, 2 bases at V and 7 bases at J, with 15 bases in the middle. Germline V gene data show CDR1 as MNHNS and CDR2 as SASEGT. This CDR3 is built from 15 residues. The covered CDR3 bases are TGTGCCAGCAGTGAAAGTACGGGGGTGGGCCAGCCC. This gives the protein CASSESTGVGQP. The CDR3 in its entirety is CASSESTGVGQPQHF.

In the case of this clone: From the germline J gene comes the end of the CDR3, since the read stops 3 residues before it. The rearrangement links TRBV30 to TRBJ1-1, with TRBD1 matching 7 bases. The CDR3 length is 15 residues. V lost 3 bases, J lost 4 bases, and 11 bases stayed unmatched. Germline assignment: CDR1 GTSNPN and CDR2 SVGIG (reference sequence). The CDR3: CAWRVGRGLGTEAFF. The DNA read from the CDR3 is TGTGCCTGGAGAGTGGGGAGGGGGCTGGGCACTGAA.

Turning to this clone: Sequence at one end of the junction differs from germline and may be a read error. The read falls 3 residues short of the CDR3 end, and the missing part is taken from the germline J gene. The identical CDR3 is also encoded by other nucleotide sequences in the sample. This chain uses TRBV7-3 with TRBJ1-3; D perhaps matches TRBD1 (5 bases). The CDR3 extends over 13 amino acids. Germline values: CDR1 SGHTA, CDR2 FQGTGA. The part of the CDR3 DNA that was read is TGTGCCAGCAGCATGGACGGGGGAAACACT. The encoded protein is CASSMDGGNT. The whole CDR3 sequence is CASSMDGGNTIYF.

Comment on this clone: The read ends 3 residues before the CDR3 terminus; that terminus is restored from the germline J gene. The rearrangement uses TRBV18 and TRBJ1-5, with TRBD1 matching over 8 bases. Germline V gene lookup returns CDR1 KGHSH and CDR2 LQKENI. V was clipped by 2 bases and J by 6 bases; unmatched bases: 9. The CDR3 sequence is 16 residues long. The sequenced CDR3 bases are TGTGCCAGCTCACCAGCCCTCACAGGGGGAGGTCAGCCC. It is translated as CASSPALTGGGQP. In full, the CDR3 reads CASSPALTGGGQPQHF.

In the case of this clone: The CDR3 end falls 3 residues outside the read, so it is completed with the germline J gene. This chain uses TRBV20-1 with TRBJ2-7, with D tentatively TRBD1 (6 bases). The CDR3 contains 12 residues. Per the germline V gene, CDR1 is DFQATT and CDR2 is SNEGSKA (reference sequence). V was clipped by 3 bases and J by 3 bases, with 9 bases between them. CDR3 region: CSASRRGYEQYF. The sequenced part of the CDR3 DNA is TGCAGTGCTAGCCGCAGGGGCTACGAG.

In regard to this clone: The read ends 3 residues shy of where the CDR3 ends; the end is completed using the germline J gene. The chain couples TRBV18 to TRBJ1-1; 7 nucleotides agree with TRBD1. The J segment lost 4 bases and the V segment lost 4 bases, leaving 9 bases of the junction unmatched. Germline V CDR1 and CDR2: KGHSH, LQKENI. The CDR3 has 15 residues. Incomplete CDR3 DNA: TGTGCCAGCTCACAAAACCGACAGGGACCCACTGAA. It is translated as CASSQNRQGPTE. The CDR3 as a whole reads CASSQNRQGPTEAFF. Based on the CDR3 plus reference TRBV18 and TRBJ1-1, the full variable domain is NAGVMQNPRHLVRRRGQEARLRCSPMKGHSHVYWYRQLPEEGLKFMVYLQKENIIDESGMPKERFSAEFPKEGPSILRIQQVVRGDSAAYFCASSQNRQGPTEAFFGQGTRLTVV.